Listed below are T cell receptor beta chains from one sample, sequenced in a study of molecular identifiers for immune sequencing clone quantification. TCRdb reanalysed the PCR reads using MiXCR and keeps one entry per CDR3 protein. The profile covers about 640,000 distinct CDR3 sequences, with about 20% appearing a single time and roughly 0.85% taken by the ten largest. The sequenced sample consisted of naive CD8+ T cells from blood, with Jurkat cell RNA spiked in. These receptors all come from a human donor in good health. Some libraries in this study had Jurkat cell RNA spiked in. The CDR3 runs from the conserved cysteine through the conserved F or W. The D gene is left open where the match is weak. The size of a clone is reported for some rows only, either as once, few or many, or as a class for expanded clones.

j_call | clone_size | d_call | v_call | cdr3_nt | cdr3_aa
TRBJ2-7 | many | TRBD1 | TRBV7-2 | TGTGCCAGCAGCCCCGACTATGCAATTTCCCGGGACAGGGCGGCGTACGAGCAGTACTTC | CASSPDYAISRDRAAYEQYF
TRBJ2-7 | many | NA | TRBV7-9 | TGTGCCAGCAGCTCGGCTGGAAGCTACGAGCAGTACTTC | CASSSAGSYEQYF
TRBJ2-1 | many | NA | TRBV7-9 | TGTGCCAGCAGCTTAGCGAGCATGGATGAGCAGTTCTTC | CASSLASMDEQFF
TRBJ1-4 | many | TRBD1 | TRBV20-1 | TGCAGTGCTAGTGACAGGGGTAATGAAAAACTGTTTTTT | CSASDRGNEKLFF
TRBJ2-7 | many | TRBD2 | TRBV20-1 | TGCAGTGCCAGGGAGCGGGGGGGATTTGTGGACGAGCAGTACTTC | CSARERGGFVDEQYF
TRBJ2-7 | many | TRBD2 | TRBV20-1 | TGCAGTGCCGAGCGGGAGAGCTCCTACGAGCAGTACTTC | CSAERESSYEQYF
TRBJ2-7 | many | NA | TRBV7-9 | TGTGCCAGCAGCGGAGTAGTGTCTCCCTACGAGCAGTACTTC | CASSGVVSPYEQYF
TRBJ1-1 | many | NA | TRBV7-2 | TGTGCCAGCAGCTTTTCGGGCACTGAAGCTTTCTTT | CASSFSGTEAFF
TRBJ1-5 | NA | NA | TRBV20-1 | TGCAGTGCTAGAGAGAGGGGAAATAGCAATCAGCCCCAGCATTTT | CSARERGNSNQPQHF
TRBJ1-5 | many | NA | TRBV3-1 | TGTGCCAGCAGCCACCCAGGGGATCAGCCCCAGCATTTT | CASSHPGDQPQHF